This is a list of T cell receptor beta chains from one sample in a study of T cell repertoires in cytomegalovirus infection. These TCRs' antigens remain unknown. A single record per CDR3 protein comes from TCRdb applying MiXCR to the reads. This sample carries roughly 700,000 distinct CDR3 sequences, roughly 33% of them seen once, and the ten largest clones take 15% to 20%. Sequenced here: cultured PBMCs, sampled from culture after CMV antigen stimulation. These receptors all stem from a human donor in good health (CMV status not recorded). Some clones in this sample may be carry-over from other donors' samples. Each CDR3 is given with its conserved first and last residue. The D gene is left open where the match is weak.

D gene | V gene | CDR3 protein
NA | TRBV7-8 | CASSLGFYSTDTQYF
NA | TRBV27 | CASSDWRSAGELFF
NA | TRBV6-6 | CASRYSPVANTQYF
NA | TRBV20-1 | CSAWAHHTDTQYF
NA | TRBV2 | CASWQGNVWGTNEKLFF
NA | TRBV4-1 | CASSKVSDTQYF
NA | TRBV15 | CATSRPPGREQFF
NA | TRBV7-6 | CASSSNQGGGNTEAFF
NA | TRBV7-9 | CASRQIGAKKIIYF
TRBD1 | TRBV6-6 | CASNLGQGPAGANVLTF
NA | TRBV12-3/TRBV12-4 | CASSSGMVMGEAFF
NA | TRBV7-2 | CASSGSSDTQYF
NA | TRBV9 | CASSPAMGGPAYEQYF
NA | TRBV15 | CATSEPGGDRGNEQFF
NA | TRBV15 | CATSRDRPSVSYNSPLHF
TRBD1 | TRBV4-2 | CASSQPGQGYGYTF
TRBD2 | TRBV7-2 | CASSLRGGSLGLAKNIQYF
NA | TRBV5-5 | CASSSERFGVSGYTF
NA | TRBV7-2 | CASSAVGANVLTF
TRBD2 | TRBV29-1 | CSADGGTETQYF